This note documents a single T cell receptor (beta chain) sequence. These data belong to a study of PD-L1 blockade in urothelial cancer. Across the whole study: Patients went on atezolizumab at some point between 2012 and 2014, receiving 1,200 mg intravenously every 3 weeks. About 85% of the roughly 29 patients comprised males who had bladder-origin urothelial cancer.

Time point: peripheral blood 6 weeks after treatment start. The study enrolled patients with locally advanced or metastatic urothelial carcinoma. The method was immunoSEQ multiplex PCR; TCRdb's version includes in-frame clones alone and lacks a portion of them. The data show 40,000 to 55,000 clones, around 89% seen once. Germline V gives CDR1 GTSNPN, CDR2 SVGIG (reference sequence). This CDR3 contains 11 residues. The V end lost 5 bases, the J end lost 6 bases, and 11 bases lay between the germline ends. The gene calls are TRBV30 and TRBJ2-7, with D unclear. This receptor was obtained from a man between 60 and 75 years old with urothelial cancer. The sample in question was PBMCs, obtained around atezolizumab (anti-PD-L1) treatment. CDR3 region: CAWGRLSEQYF. CDR3 sequence (DNA): TGTGCCTGGGGGCGCCTGAGCGAGCAGTACTTC.